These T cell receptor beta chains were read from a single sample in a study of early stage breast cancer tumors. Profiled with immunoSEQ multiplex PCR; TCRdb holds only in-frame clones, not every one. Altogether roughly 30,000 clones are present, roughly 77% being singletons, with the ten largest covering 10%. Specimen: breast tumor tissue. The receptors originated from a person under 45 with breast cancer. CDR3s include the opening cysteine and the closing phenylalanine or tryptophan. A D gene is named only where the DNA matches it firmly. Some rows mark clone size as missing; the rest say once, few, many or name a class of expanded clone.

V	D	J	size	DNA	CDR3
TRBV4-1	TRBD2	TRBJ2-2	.	TGCGCCAGCAGCCCCCCAGGAGCGGGAAGGGGCGGGGAGCTGTTTTTT	CASSPPGAGRGGELFF
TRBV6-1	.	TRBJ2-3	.	TGTGCCAGCAGTGACCTTAGACGGGGCCCAGATACGCAGTATTTT	CASSDLRRGPDTQYF
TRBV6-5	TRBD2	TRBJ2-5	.	TGTGCCAGCAGGGCTCAGGGACTAGCCCGTGGGGCCCAGTACTTC	CASRAQGLARGAQYF
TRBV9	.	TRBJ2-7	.	TGTGCCAGCAGCGTAGGCACAGTAGACGAGCAGTACTTC	CASSVGTVDEQYF
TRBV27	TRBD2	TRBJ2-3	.	TGTGCCAGCAGTTGGGGGGGGGAGGGAAGAACAGATACGCAGTATTTT	CASSWGGEGRTDTQYF
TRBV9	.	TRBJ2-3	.	TGTGCCAGCAGCGTAGGTGGAGGAGATACGCAGTATTTT	CASSVGGGDTQYF
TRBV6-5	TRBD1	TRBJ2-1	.	TGTGCCAGCAGTTACGGGACAGGGGGCTACAATGAGCAGTTCTTC	CASSYGTGGYNEQFF
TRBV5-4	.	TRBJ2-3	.	TGTGCCAGCAGCCTACGACAGGATTACACAGATACGCAGTATTTT	CASSLRQDYTDTQYF
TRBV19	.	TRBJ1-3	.	TGTGCCAGTAGTCGGATCGGGATGATCTCTGGAAACACCATATATTTT	CASSRIGMISGNTIYF
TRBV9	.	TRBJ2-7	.	TGTTTAATAGCGGTTTCCTACGAGCAGTACTTC	CLIAVSYEQYF
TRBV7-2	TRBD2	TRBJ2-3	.	TGTGCCAGCAGCTTACAGGTTAGCGGGACAGATACGCAGTATTTT	CASSLQVSGTDTQYF
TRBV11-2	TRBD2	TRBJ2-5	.	TGTGCCAGCAGCTTCAGGACTAGCGGATACCAAGAGACCCAGTACTTC	CASSFRTSGYQETQYF
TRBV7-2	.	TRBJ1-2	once	TGTGCCAGCAGCTTATCAGGGACCGGCTACACCTTC	CASSLSGTGYTF
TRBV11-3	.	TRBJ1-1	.	TGTGCCAGCAGCTTAGAACAGAGTGAAGCTTTCTTT	CASSLEQSEAFF
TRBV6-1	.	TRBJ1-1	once	TGTGCCAGCAGTGATGGGGGCAGATCTGAAGCTTTCTTT	CASSDGGRSEAFF
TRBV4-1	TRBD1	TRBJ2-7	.	TGCGCCAGCAGCCATTCTAATAGGACAGGGGGGTACGAGCAGTACTTC	CASSHSNRTGGYEQYF
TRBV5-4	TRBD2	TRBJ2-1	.	TGTGCCAGCAGCTTAAAGACTAGCGGGTTCGACAATGAGCAGTTCTTC	CASSLKTSGFDNEQFF
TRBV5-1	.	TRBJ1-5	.	TGCGCCAGCAGCTTCCGGGACAGCAATCAGCCCCAGCATTTT	CASSFRDSNQPQHF
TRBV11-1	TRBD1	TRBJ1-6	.	TGTGCCAGCAGCTCCTCCAGGGGGTATAATTCACCCCTCCACTTT	CASSSSRGYNSPLHF
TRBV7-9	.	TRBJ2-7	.	TGTGCCAGCAGCTTAGAACAGGGCTTCTCTTACGAGCAGTACTTC	CASSLEQGFSYEQYF
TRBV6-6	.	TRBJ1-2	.	TGTGCCAGCAGTTACTCGAATCTGGGGGCAGCTGATGGCTACACCTTC	CASSYSNLGAADGYTF
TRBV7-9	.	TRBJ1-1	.	TGTGCCAGCAGGACGCCCACTGAAGCTTTCTTT	CASRTPTEAFF
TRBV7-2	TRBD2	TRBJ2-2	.	TGTGCCAGCAGCCTTCTAGCGGGAGGTGGAACCGGGGAGCTGTTTTTT	CASSLLAGGGTGELFF
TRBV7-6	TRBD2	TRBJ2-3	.	TGTGCCAGCAGCTTAGCAACTAGCGCAAGCACAGATACGCAGTATTTT	CASSLATSASTDTQYF
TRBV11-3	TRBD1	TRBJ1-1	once	TGTGCCAGCAGCTCCCGGACAGGTGAGAACACTGAAGCTTTCTTT	CASSSRTGENTEAFF
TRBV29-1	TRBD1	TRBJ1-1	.	TGCAGCGTTGAATTGGGACAGGGCTTGAACACTGAAGCTTTCTTT	CSVELGQGLNTEAFF
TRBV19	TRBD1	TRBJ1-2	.	TGTGCCAGTAGTAAACCCGCTTCCACAGGGGCAAATGGCTACACCTTC	CASSKPASTGANGYTF
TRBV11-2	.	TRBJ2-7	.	TGTGCCAGCAGACCAGGGGTCACCTACGAGCAGTACTTC	CASRPGVTYEQYF
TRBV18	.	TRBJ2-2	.	TGTGCCAGCTCACCAGGGTCCGAGGGAGCGGACGACTCGGGCACCGGGGAGCTGTTTTTT	CASSPGSEGADDSGTGELFF
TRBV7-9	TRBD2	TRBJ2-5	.	TGTGCCAGCAGCTTAGGGACGGGAGGGGAGACCCAGTACTTC	CASSLGTGGETQYF
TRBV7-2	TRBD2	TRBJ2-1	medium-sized	TGTGCCAGCAGCGCCACTAGCGGACCCTACAATGAGCAGTTCTTC	CASSATSGPYNEQFF
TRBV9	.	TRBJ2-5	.	TGTGCCAGCAGCGCCGGACTATCAGGGGAGACCCAGTACTTC	CASSAGLSGETQYF
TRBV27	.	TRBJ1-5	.	TGTGCCAGCAGTTTCACGGGGCCCCAGCCCCAGCATTTT	CASSFTGPQPQHF
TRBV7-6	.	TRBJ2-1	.	TGTGCCAGCAGCCTAAGAGGGGATGAGCAGTTCTTC	CASSLRGDEQFF
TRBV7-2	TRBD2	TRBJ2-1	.	TGTGCCAGCAGCTGGGGTGGTAGCGGGCTAAACAATGAGCAGTTCTTC	CASSWGGSGLNNEQFF
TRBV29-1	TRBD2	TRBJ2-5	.	TGCAGCGTTGAAGATAGCGGGTCTCAAGAGACCCAGTACTTC	CSVEDSGSQETQYF
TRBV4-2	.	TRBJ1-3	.	TGTGCCAGCAGCCAAGATAGGACAGTCTCTGGAAACACCATATATTTT	CASSQDRTVSGNTIYF
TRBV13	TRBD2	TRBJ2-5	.	TGTGCCAGCAGCTTCCGGATTCTAGCGGGAGATCAAAAAGAGACCCAGTACTTC	CASSFRILAGDQKETQYF
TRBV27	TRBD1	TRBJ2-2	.	TGTGCCAGCAGTCCGCGACAGGGGGGAAACACCGGGGAGCTGTTTTTT	CASSPRQGGNTGELFF
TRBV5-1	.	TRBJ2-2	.	TGCGCCAGCAGCTTGGTCCCATCCAACACCGGGGAGCTGTTTTTT	CASSLVPSNTGELFF
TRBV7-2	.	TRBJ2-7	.	TGTGCCAGCAGCTTAACGGGACAATCCTACGAGCAGTACTTC	CASSLTGQSYEQYF
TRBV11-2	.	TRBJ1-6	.	TGTGCCAGCAGCTTTTGGGATCGCTCCTATAATTCACCCCTCCACTTT	CASSFWDRSYNSPLHF